This T cell receptor (beta chain) is drawn from a study of Ad26.COV2.S vaccination and SARS-CoV-2 variants. Study-level background: Administration of Ad26.COV2.S was intramuscular, either once or twice 56 days apart. Study-level results: Reportedly, after vaccination the spike-specific CD8+ and CD4+ T cell responses displayed substantial breadth.

Per germline, CDR1 SGHTA and CDR2 FQGNSA. Trimming took off 3 bases at V and 4 bases at J, with 15 bases between the two ends. The CDR3 loop spans 15 amino acids. The repertoire was sequenced with immunoSEQ multiplex PCR; TCRdb's copy has only in-frame clones and lacks some. The sample has about 680,000 clones; around 90% are singletons. As concerns this clone: Its antigen is unknown.

Specified treatment: around 19 received Ad26.COV2.S at low or high dose, single or two shots; 5 received placebo; per-sample allocation not given. Samples were taken on day 63 after the first vaccine or placebo injection. The chain combines TRBV7-2 with TRBJ1-2; D perhaps matches TRBD1 (5 bases). This clonotype originated in a person between 18 and 59 years old who received the Ad26.COV2.S COVID-19 vaccine or a placebo. Sequenced material: peripheral blood, taken in a trial of Ad26.COV2.S vaccine versus placebo. CDR3 residues: CASSLDGTGGYGYTF. DNA of the CDR3: TGTGCCAGCAGCTTGGACGGCACTGGGGGCTATGGCTACACCTTC.